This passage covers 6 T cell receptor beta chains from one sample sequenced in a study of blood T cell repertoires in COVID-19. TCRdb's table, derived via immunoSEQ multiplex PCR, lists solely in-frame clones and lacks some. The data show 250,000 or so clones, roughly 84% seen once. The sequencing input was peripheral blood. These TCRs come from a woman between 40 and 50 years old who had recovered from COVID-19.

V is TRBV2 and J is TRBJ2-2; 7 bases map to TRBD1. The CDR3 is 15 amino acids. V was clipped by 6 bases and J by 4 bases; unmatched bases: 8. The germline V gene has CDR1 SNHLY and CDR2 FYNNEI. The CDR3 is CASSPQGFGTGELFF. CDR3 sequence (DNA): TGTGCCAGCAGCCCACAGGGGTTCGGCACCGGGGAGCTGTTTTTT.

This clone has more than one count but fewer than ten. DNA of the CDR3: TGTGCCAGCAGCTTAGTAAGGGGGCATGGCTACACCTTC. This sequence encodes CASSLVRGHGYTF. The chain joins TRBV7-9 to TRBJ1-2; 7 bases agree with TRBD1. Germline values: CDR1 SEHNR, CDR2 FQNEAQ (reference sequence). Trimming took 1 base from V and 6 from J; bases not matched to a gene: 2. There are 13 residues in the CDR3.

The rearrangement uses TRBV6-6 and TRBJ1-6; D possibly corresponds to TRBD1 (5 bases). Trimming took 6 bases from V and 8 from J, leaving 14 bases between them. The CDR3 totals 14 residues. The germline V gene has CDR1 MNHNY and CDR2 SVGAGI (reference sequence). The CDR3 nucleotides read TGTGCCAGCAGCAGGGCGCGCCCGGATTCACCCCTCCACTTT. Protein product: CASSRARPDSPLHF.

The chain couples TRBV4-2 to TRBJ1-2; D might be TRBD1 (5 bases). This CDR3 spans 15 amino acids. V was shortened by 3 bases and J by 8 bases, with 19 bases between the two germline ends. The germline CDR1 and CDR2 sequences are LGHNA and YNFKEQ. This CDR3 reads CASSQAQQASGGYTF. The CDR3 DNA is TGTGCCAGCAGCCAGGCACAACAGGCCTCCGGCGGCTACACCTTC.

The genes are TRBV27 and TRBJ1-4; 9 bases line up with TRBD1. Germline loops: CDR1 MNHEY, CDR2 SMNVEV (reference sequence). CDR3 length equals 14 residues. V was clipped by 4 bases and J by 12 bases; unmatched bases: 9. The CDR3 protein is CASSSPGQGRQLFF. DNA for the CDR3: TGTGCCAGCAGTTCCCCGGGACAGGGTCGTCAACTGTTTTTT.

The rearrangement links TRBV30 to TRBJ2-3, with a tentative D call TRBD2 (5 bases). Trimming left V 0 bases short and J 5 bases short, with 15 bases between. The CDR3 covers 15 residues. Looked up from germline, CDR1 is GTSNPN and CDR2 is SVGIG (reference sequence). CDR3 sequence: CAWSVLVQWRDTQYF. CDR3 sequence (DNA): TGTGCCTGGAGTGTACTAGTACAGTGGAGAGATACGCAGTATTTT.